Described below is a single T cell receptor beta chain sequence and its context. Antigen: not known. The data derive from a study of vaccination and CD4 T cells after COVID-19. Across the whole study: Nasal swab PCR identified SARS-CoV-2 in the convalescent patients, of whom roughly 9 were mild and one severe. The convalescents comprised six males and four females, two of them Hispanic.

Cultured CD4+ T cell DNA underwent sequencing with the Oncomine TCR Beta short-read assay. A single record per CDR3 protein comes from TCRdb applying MiXCR to the PCR reads. The sample lists roughly 14,000 distinct CDR3 sequences; 52% were seen once. The treatment was: roughly 11-day PBMC culture with coronavirus spike peptide pools or control peptides (ViraFEST assay). V shed 1 base, J shed 4 bases, and the junction held 5 bases outside the gene matches. The CDR3 sequence is 15 residues long. Germline CDR1 and CDR2: SEHNR and FQNEAQ (reference sequence). The sequencing sample was made of CD4+ T cells from blood, cultured in vitro. The receptor was derived from a human donor who had recovered from COVID-19. This rearrangement joins TRBV7-9 to TRBJ2-5, with 8 bases lining up with TRBD1. The CDR3 DNA follows: TGTGCCAGCAGCTTAGGGACAGGGCGGGGAGAGACCCAGTACTTC. As protein: CASSLGTGRGETQYF.